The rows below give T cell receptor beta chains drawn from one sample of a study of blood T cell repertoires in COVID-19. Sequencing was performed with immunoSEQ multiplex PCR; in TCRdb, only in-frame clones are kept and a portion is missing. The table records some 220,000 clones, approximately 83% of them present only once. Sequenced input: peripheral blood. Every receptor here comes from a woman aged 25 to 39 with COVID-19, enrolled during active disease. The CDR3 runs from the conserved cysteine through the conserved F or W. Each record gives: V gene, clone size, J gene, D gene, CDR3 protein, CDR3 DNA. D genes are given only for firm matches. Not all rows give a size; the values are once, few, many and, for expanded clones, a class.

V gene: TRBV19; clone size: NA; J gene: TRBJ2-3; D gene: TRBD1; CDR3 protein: CASRDGQGAKDTQYF; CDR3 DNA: TGTGCCAGTAGGGACGGACAGGGGGCAAAAGATACGCAGTATTTT
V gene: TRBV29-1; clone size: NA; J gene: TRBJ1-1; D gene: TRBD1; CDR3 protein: CSVVPTGGGPEAFF; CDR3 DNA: TGCAGCGTTGTCCCCACAGGGGGTGGTCCTGAAGCTTTCTTT
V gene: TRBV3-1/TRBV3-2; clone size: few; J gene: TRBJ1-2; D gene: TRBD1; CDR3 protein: CASSQGDRPTGYTF; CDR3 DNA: TGTGCCAGCAGCCAGGGGGACAGGCCCACCGGCTACACCTTC
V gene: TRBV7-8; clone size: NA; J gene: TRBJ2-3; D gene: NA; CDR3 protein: CASSSGTFTDTQYF; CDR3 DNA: TGTGCCAGCAGCTCGGGGACTTTCACAGATACGCAGTATTTT
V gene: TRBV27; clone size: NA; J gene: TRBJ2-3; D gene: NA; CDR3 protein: CASSFGRRADTQYF; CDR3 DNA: TGTGCCAGCAGTTTTGGAAGGAGAGCAGATACGCAGTATTTT
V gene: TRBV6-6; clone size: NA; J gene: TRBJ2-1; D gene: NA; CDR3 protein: CASSTSESGEQFF; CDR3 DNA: TGTGCCAGCAGTACCTCTGAATCGGGGGAGCAGTTCTTC
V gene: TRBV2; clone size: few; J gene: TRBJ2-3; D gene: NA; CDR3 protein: CASRGHSTDTQYF; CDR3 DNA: TGTGCCAGCAGGGGCCATAGCACAGATACGCAGTATTTT
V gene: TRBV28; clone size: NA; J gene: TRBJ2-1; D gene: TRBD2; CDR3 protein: CASSLWGSGSSNEQFF; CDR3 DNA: TGTGCCAGCAGTTTATGGGGTAGCGGGAGCAGTAATGAGCAGTTCTTC
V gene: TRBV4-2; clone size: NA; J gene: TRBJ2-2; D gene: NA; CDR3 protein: CASSQRLPLGGLSGELFF; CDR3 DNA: TGTGCCAGCAGCCAAAGGTTACCCCTCGGGGGGCTCAGCGGGGAGCTGTTTTTT
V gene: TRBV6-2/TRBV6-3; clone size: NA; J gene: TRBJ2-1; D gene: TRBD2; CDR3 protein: CASSYSTSGGQSSYNEQFF; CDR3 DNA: TGTGCCAGCAGTTACTCGACTAGCGGGGGCCAGAGCTCCTACAATGAGCAGTTCTTC
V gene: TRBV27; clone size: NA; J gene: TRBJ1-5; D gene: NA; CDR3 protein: CASSFGREGKRDQPQHF; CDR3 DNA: TGTGCCAGCAGTTTCGGCAGGGAGGGAAAGAGGGATCAGCCCCAGCATTTT
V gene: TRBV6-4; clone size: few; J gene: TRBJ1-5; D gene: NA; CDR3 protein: CASSSNQPQHF; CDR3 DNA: TGTGCCAGCAGTTCAAATCAGCCCCAGCATTTT
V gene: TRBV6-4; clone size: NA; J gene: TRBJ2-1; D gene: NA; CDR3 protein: CASSDEDSPYNEQFF; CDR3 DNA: TGTGCCAGCAGTGACGAGGACAGTCCCTACAATGAGCAGTTCTTC
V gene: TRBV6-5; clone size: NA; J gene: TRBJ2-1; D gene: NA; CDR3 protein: CASSYLQGGQKFF; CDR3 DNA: TGTGCCAGCAGTTACCTCCAGGGGGGACAAAAGTTCTTC
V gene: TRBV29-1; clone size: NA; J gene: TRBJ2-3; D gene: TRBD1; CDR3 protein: CSVDHRDRGADTQYF; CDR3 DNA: TGCAGCGTTGACCACCGGGACAGGGGCGCAGATACGCAGTATTTT
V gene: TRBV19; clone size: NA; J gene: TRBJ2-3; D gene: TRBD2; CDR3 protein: CATTESGGPTDTQYF; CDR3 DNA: TGTGCCACCACTGAGAGCGGGGGCCCCACAGATACGCAGTATTTT
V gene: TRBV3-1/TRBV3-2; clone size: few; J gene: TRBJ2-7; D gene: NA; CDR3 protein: CASSQDYQRYEQYF; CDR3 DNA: TGTGCCAGCAGCCAAGATTACCAGCGCTACGAGCAGTACTTC
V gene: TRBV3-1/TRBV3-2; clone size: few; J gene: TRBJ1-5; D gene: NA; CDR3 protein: CASSQLQNQPQHF; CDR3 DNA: TGTGCCAGCAGCCAGCTACAGAATCAGCCCCAGCATTTT
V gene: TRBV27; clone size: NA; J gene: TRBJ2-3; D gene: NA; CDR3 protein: CASSLSSTDTQYF; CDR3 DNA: TGTGCCAGCAGTCTCTCTAGCACAGATACGCAGTATTTT
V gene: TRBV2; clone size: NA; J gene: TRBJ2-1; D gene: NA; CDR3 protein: CASSELRLRDNEQFF; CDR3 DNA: TGTGCCAGCAGTGAACTCCGTTTGAGAGACAATGAGCAGTTCTTC
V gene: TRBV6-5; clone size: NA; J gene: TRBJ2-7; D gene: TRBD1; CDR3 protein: CASSYSTGQTSYEQYF; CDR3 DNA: TGTGCCAGCAGTTACTCGACGGGACAGACCTCCTACGAGCAGTACTTC
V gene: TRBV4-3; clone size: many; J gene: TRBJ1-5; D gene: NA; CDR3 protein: CASSQDPNQPQHF; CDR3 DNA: TGCGCCAGCAGCCAAGACCCAAATCAGCCCCAGCATTTT
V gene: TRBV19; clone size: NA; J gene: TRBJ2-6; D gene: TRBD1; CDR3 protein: CASSSGTGAGANVLTF; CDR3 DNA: TGTGCCAGTAGTTCCGGGACAGGGGCTGGGGCCAACGTCCTGACTTTC
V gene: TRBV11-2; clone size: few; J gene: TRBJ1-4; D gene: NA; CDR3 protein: CASSSGQFAEKLFF; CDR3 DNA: TGTGCCAGCAGCTCCGGACAGTTCGCTGAAAAACTGTTTTTT
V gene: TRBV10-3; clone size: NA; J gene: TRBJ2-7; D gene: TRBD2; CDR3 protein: CAIRGTSGSSYEQYF; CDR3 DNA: TGTGCCATCAGGGGGACTAGCGGGAGCTCCTACGAGCAGTACTTC
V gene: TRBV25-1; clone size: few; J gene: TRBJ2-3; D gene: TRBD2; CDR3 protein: CASGRGTSGTDTQYF; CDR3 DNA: TGTGCCAGCGGGAGGGGGACTAGCGGCACAGATACGCAGTATTTT
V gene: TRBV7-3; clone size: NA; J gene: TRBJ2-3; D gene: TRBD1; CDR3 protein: CASSLSQGAATDTQYF; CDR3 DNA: TGTGCCAGCAGCTTATCGCAGGGGGCCGCCACAGATACGCAGTATTTT
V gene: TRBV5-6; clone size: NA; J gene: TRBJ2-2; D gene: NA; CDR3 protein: CASSPGGYTGELFF; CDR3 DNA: TGTGCCAGCAGCCCCGGGGGATACACCGGGGAGCTGTTTTTT
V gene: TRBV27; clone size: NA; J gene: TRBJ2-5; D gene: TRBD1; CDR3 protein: CATSTGVETQYF; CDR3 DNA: TGTGCCACCTCGACAGGGGTAGAGACCCAGTACTTC
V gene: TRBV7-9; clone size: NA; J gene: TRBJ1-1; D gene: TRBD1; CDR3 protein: CASSQGGGNTEAFF; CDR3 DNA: TGTGCCAGCAGCCAAGGGGGCGGCAACACTGAAGCTTTCTTT
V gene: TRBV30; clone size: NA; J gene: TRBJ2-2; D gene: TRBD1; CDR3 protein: CACRTGSTGELFF; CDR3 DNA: TGTGCCTGCCGGACAGGGTCAACCGGGGAGCTGTTTTTT
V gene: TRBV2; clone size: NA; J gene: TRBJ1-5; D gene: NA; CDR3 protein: CASSEQAGGNQPQHF; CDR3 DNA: TGTGCCAGCAGTGAACAAGCAGGGGGCAATCAGCCCCAGCATTTT
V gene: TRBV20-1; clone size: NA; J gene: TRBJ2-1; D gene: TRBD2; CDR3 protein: CSASRAGGSYNEQFF; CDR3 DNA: TGCAGTGCTAGTCGCGCGGGAGGCTCCTACAATGAGCAGTTCTTC
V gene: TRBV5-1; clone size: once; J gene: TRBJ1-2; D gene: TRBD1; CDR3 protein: CASSLRGTGSNGYTF; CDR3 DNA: TGCGCCAGCAGCTTGCGAGGGACAGGGTCAAATGGCTACACCTTC
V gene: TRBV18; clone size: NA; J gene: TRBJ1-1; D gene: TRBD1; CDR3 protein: CASSTKPGQGWTEAFF; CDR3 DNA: TGTGCCAGCTCAACGAAACCGGGACAGGGATGGACTGAAGCTTTCTTT
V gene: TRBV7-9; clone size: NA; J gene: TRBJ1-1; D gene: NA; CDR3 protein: CASSLTAKNTEAFF; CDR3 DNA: TGTGCCAGCAGCCTAACCGCAAAGAACACTGAAGCTTTCTTT
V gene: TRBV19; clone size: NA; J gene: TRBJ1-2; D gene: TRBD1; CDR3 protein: CASSIVNRGETLGYGYTF; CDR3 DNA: TGTGCCAGTAGTATAGTCAACAGGGGGGAAACCCTTGGGTATGGCTACACCTTC